These T cell receptor beta chains were read from a single sample in a study of T cell responses to AZD1222 COVID-19 vaccine. TCRdb's copy holds only in-frame clones and misses some; the assay was immunoSEQ multiplex PCR. Of under 70,000 clones listed, roughly 80% are singletons. The starting material was peripheral blood, obtained on day 0 of AZD1222 vaccination. All receptors come from an adult in good health. The CDR3 runs from the conserved cysteine through the conserved F or W. D genes are given only for firm matches. Clone size, where shown, is once, few, many, or a class for clones that have expanded.

DNA: TGTGCCAGCAGCTCAGTCCCTTGGAATGAGCAGTTCTTC
CDR3: CASSSVPWNEQFF
size: .
length: 13
V: TRBV11-3
D: .
J: TRBJ2-1

DNA: TGTGCCAGCTCACCCACGAGGGGGGGAGGCACAGATACGCAGTATTTT
CDR3: CASSPTRGGGTDTQYF
size: .
length: 16
V: TRBV18
D: .
J: TRBJ2-3

DNA: TGCGCCAGCAGCTTGGTTGGGGCCACAGATACGCAGTATTTT
CDR3: CASSLVGATDTQYF
size: .
length: 14
V: TRBV5-1
D: .
J: TRBJ2-3

DNA: TGTGCCATCAGTGAGTCTAAGGTAGAAGACTCACCCCTCCACTTT
CDR3: CAISESKVEDSPLHF
size: .
length: 15
V: TRBV10-3
D: .
J: TRBJ1-6

DNA: TGCGCCAGCAGCAGGGACAACTACGAGCAGTACTTC
CDR3: CASSRDNYEQYF
size: .
length: 12
V: TRBV5-1
D: .
J: TRBJ2-7

DNA: TGTGCCTGGAGTGGGACTAGCGGGGGAGGTTACAATGAGCAGTTCTTC
CDR3: CAWSGTSGGGYNEQFF
size: .
length: 16
V: TRBV30
D: TRBD2
J: TRBJ2-1

DNA: TGTGCCAGCAGCCCATTGTACCAAGAGACCCAGTACTTC
CDR3: CASSPLYQETQYF
size: once
length: 13
V: TRBV9
D: .
J: TRBJ2-5

DNA: TGTGCCAGCAGTGAAGCTACGGCCGGACTCAATGAAAAACTGTTTTTT
CDR3: CASSEATAGLNEKLFF
size: once
length: 16
V: TRBV2
D: .
J: TRBJ1-4

DNA: TGTGCCAGCTCACCAACTCGGGGGGGCTGGGAAGCTTTCTTT
CDR3: CASSPTRGGWEAFF
size: .
length: 14
V: TRBV18
D: .
J: TRBJ1-1

DNA: TGTGCCAGCAGCTTAACGGGACTAGGGTCCGTCTACAATGAGCAGTTCTTC
CDR3: CASSLTGLGSVYNEQFF
size: .
length: 17
V: TRBV11-3
D: TRBD2
J: TRBJ2-1

DNA: TGTGCCAGCAGCCCGCGACTTAGCGGGGGGGCCAACTCCTACAATGAGCAGTTCTTC
CDR3: CASSPRLSGGANSYNEQFF
size: once
length: 19
V: TRBV7-9
D: TRBD2
J: TRBJ2-1

DNA: TGTGCCAGCAGCCTTGGGACAAGCTTCTATGGCTACACCTTC
CDR3: CASSLGTSFYGYTF
size: .
length: 14
V: TRBV3-1/TRBV3-2
D: .
J: TRBJ1-2

DNA: TGTGCCAGCAGCTCGTGGACCAATGAGCAGTTCTTC
CDR3: CASSSWTNEQFF
size: .
length: 12
V: TRBV11-2
D: .
J: TRBJ2-1

DNA: TGTGCCAGCAAAGCTGCCCCCTCCTCCTACGAGCAGTACTTC
CDR3: CASKAAPSSYEQYF
size: .
length: 14
V: TRBV2
D: .
J: TRBJ2-7

DNA: TGTGCCAGCAGTTTGGGCTACCAAGAGACCCAGTACTTC
CDR3: CASSLGYQETQYF
size: .
length: 13
V: TRBV12-3/TRBV12-4
D: .
J: TRBJ2-5

DNA: TGTGCCAGCAGCTTCCTTCTGGGTGGAGCTGAAGCTTTCTTT
CDR3: CASSFLLGGAEAFF
size: .
length: 14
V: TRBV5-5
D: .
J: TRBJ1-1

DNA: TGTGCCAGCAGCTTGCGGTCTAGCAATCAGCCCCAGCATTTT
CDR3: CASSLRSSNQPQHF
size: .
length: 14
V: TRBV5-8
D: .
J: TRBJ1-5

DNA: TGCGCCAGCAGCCAAGACAGGGGCTCTAACTATGGCTACACCTTC
CDR3: CASSQDRGSNYGYTF
size: .
length: 15
V: TRBV5-1
D: TRBD1
J: TRBJ1-2

DNA: TGTGCCAGCAGCGCGGGACTAGCGGGACAAGAGACCCAGTACTTC
CDR3: CASSAGLAGQETQYF
size: once
length: 15
V: TRBV7-2
D: TRBD2
J: TRBJ2-5

DNA: TGCAGTGCTAACAAGAACACTGAAGCTTTCTTT
CDR3: CSANKNTEAFF
size: .
length: 11
V: TRBV20-1
D: .
J: TRBJ1-1

DNA: TGCGCCAGCAGTCGGGACAGTAACTATGGCTACACCTTC
CDR3: CASSRDSNYGYTF
size: .
length: 13
V: TRBV5-1
D: TRBD1
J: TRBJ1-2

DNA: TGTGCCAGCTCCCGGGAGGTTGAATGGACCGGGGAGCTGTTTTTT
CDR3: CASSREVEWTGELFF
size: .
length: 15
V: TRBV27
D: TRBD2
J: TRBJ2-2

DNA: TGTGCCAGCAGTTCGACAGGGGAGGATACTGAAGCTTTCTTT
CDR3: CASSSTGEDTEAFF
size: .
length: 14
V: TRBV6-6
D: TRBD1
J: TRBJ1-1

DNA: TGTGCCTATTTACAGGGAGATGCCTACAATGAGCAGTTCTTC
CDR3: CAYLQGDAYNEQFF
size: .
length: 14
V: TRBV2
D: .
J: TRBJ2-1

DNA: TGTGCCAGCAGCTTAAGGCGCTCCTATAATTCACCCCTCCACTTT
CDR3: CASSLRRSYNSPLHF
size: .
length: 15
V: TRBV7-8
D: .
J: TRBJ1-6

DNA: TGTGCCAGCAGGGGGGACAGGGGGACGAGCACTGAAGCTTTCTTT
CDR3: CASRGDRGTSTEAFF
size: .
length: 15
V: TRBV3-1/TRBV3-2
D: TRBD1
J: TRBJ1-1

DNA: TGCGCCAGCAGCTTGGGGGGAAAGGATTCACCCCTCCACTTT
CDR3: CASSLGGKDSPLHF
size: .
length: 14
V: TRBV5-1
D: .
J: TRBJ1-6

DNA: TGTGCCAGCAGCTTAAGCATTGGCCCGGTAGAGGCCTACGAGCAGTACTTC
CDR3: CASSLSIGPVEAYEQYF
size: .
length: 17
V: TRBV7-2
D: .
J: TRBJ2-7

DNA: TGTGCCAGCACCAATTCTGGAAACACCATATATTTT
CDR3: CASTNSGNTIYF
size: .
length: 12
V: TRBV5-8
D: .
J: TRBJ1-3

DNA: TGTGCCAGCAGCTTAGCGGACAGCCTCTATGGCTACACCTTC
CDR3: CASSLADSLYGYTF
size: .
length: 14
V: TRBV11-2
D: .
J: TRBJ1-2

DNA: TGTGCCAGCAGCGGAAACTATGGCTACACCTTC
CDR3: CASSGNYGYTF
size: .
length: 11
V: TRBV4-2
D: .
J: TRBJ1-2